One T cell receptor (beta chain) is described in this entry. Reverse transcription of about 0.45 to 1 ug RNA was carried out with random hexamers. MiXCR, run by TCRdb on the immunoSEQ multiplex PCR reads, gives a single entry per CDR3 protein. The sample lists some 200,000 distinct CDR3 sequences, nearly 97% occurring once. This record comes from a study of CD8 T cells in Susac syndrome. TEMRA cells underwent FACS enrichment and CD8+ and CD4+ T cells underwent negative isolation. CDR3 length: 14 residues. Germline CDR1 SQVTM, CDR2 ANQGSEA. Trimming removed 4 bases from V and 2 bases from J, with 9 bases in between.

The sequenced sample consisted of CD4+ T cells from PBMCs. The gene calls are TRBV29-1 and TRBJ2-6; D may be TRBD1 or TRBD2 (5 bases each). This TCR was recovered from a human donor with Susac syndrome. Here the CDR3 DNA reads TGCAGCGTTGTGGGACCCCCTGGGGCCAACGTCCTGACTTTC. Amino acid sequence: CSVVGPPGANVLTF.